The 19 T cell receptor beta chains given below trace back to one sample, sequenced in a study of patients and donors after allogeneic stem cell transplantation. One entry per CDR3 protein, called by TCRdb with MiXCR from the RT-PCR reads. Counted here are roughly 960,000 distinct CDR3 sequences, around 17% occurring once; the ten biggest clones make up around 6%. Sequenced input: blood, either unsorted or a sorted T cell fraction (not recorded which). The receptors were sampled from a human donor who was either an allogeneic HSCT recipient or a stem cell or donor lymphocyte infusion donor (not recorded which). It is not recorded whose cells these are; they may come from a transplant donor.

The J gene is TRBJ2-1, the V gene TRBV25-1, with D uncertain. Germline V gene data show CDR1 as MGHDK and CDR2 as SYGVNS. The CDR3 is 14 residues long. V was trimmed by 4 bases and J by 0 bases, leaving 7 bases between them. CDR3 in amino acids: CASSGWSSYNEQFF. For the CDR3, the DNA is TGTGCCAGCAGTGGCTGGAGCTCCTACAATGAGCAGTTCTTC.

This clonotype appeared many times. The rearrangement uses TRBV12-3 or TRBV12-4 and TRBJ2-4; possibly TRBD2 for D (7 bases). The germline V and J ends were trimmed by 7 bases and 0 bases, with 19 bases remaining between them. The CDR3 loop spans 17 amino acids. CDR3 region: CASTHLGGAVAKNIQYF. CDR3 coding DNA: TGTGCCAGCACGCACCTGGGGGGGGCGGTAGCCAAAAACATTCAGTACTTC.

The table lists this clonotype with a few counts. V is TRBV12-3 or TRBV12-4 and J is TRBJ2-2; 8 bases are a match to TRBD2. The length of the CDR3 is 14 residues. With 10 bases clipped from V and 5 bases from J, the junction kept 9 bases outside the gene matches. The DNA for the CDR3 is TGTGCCAACCAGACTAGCGCAATGACCGGGGAGCTGTTTTTT. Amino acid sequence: CANQTSAMTGELFF.

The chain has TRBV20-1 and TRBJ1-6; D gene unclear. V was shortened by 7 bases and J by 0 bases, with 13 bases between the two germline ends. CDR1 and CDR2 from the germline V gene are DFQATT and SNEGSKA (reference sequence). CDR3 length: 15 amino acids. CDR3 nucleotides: TGCAGTGTCCGTCAGGCTGGCTCCTATAATTCACCCCTCCACTTT. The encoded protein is CSVRQAGSYNSPLHF.

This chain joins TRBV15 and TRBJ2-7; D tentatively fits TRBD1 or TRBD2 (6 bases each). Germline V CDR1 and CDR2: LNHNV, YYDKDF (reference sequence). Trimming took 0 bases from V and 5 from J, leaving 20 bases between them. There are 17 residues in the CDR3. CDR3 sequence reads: CATSRDLRDNSPHEQYF. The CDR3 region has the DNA TGTGCCACCAGCAGAGATCTGCGGGACAACTCTCCCCACGAGCAGTACTTC.

The CDR3: CSASAGTGGSYEQYF. For the CDR3, the DNA is TGCAGTGCTAGTGCGGGGACAGGAGGCTCCTACGAGCAGTACTTC. V gene TRBV20-1 combines with J gene TRBJ2-7, with 8 bases aligning to TRBD1. V gave up 3 bases and J gave up 0 bases; unmatched junction bases: 7. The CDR3 loop spans 15 amino acids. Germline CDR1 reads DFQATT; CDR2 reads SNEGSKA (reference sequence).

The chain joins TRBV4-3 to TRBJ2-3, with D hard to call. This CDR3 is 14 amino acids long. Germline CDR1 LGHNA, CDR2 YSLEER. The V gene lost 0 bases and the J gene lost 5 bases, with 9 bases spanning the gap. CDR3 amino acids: CASSQEEGQDTQYF. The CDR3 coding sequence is TGCGCCAGCAGCCAAGAGGAAGGGCAAGATACGCAGTATTTT.

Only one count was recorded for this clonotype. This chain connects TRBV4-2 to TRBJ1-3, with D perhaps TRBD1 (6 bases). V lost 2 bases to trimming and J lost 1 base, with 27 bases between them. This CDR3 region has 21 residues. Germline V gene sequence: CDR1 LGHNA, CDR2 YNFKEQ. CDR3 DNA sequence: TGTGCCAGCAGCCAAAGGGGGGCTCGGGACGGCGGAAACTTATCTGGAAACACCATATATTTT. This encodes CASSQRGARDGGNLSGNTIYF.

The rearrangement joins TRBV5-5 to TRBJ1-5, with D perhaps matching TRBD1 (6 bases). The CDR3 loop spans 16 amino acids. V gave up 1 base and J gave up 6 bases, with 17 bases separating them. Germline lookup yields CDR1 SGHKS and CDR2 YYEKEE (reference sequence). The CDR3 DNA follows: TGTGCCAGCAGCTTGACGATCACAGGGACGAGTCAGCCCCAGCATTTT. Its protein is CASSLTITGTSQPQHF.

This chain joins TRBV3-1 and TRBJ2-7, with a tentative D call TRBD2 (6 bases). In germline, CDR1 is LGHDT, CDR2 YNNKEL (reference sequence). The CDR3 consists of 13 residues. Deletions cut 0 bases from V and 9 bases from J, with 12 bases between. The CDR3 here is CASSQEGREGQYF. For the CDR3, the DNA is TGTGCCAGCAGCCAAGAGGGGCGGGAAGGGCAGTACTTC.

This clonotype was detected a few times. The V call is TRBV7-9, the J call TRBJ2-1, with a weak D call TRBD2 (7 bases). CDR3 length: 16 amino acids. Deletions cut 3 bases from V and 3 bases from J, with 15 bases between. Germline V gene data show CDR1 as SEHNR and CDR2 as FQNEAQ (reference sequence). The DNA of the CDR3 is TGTGCCAGCAGCTTGGGGGGGGCCTCTTACTACAATGAGCAGTTCTTC. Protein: CASSLGGASYYNEQFF.

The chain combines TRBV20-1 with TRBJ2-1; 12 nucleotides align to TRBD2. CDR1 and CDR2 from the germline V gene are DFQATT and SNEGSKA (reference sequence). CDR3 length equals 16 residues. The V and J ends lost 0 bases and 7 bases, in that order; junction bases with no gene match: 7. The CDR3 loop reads CSARDARLAGENEQFF. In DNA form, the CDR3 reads TGCAGTGCTAGAGATGCGAGACTAGCGGGAGAAAATGAGCAGTTCTTC.

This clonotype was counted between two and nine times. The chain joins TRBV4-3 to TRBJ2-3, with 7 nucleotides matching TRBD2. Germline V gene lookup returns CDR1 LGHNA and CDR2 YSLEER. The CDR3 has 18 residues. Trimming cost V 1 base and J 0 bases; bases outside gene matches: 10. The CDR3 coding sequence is TGCGCCAGCAGCCAAGCCCCGCGGGGAGGGTCTAGCACAGATACGCAGTATTTT. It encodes CASSQAPRGGSSTDTQYF.

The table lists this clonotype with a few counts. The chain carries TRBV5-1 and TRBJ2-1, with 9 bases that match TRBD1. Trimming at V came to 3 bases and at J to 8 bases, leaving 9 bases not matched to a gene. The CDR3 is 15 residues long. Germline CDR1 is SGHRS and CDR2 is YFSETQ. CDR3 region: CASSSTGTGHYEQFF. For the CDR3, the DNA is TGCGCCAGCAGCTCCACCGGGACAGGGCACTATGAGCAGTTCTTC.

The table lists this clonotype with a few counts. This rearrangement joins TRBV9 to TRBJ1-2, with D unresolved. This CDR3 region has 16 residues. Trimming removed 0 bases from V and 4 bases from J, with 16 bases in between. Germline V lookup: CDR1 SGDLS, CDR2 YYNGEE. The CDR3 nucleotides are TGTGCCAGCAGCGTAGTTACTGGGCCTCTCGGCTATGGCTACACCTTC. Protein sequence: CASSVVTGPLGYGYTF.

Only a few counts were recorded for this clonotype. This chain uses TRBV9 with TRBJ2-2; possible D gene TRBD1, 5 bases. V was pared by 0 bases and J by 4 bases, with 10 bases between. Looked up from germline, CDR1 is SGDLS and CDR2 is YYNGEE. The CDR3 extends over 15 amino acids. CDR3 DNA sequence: TGTGCCAGCAGCGTAGAGGACATTACCACCGGGGAGCTGTTTTTT. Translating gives CASSVEDITTGELFF.

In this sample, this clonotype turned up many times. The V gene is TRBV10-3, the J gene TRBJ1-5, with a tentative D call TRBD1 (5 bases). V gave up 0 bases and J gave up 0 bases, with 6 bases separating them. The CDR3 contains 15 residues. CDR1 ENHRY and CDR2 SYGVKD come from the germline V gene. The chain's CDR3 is CAISESTASNQPQHF. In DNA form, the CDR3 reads TGTGCCATCAGTGAGTCGACAGCTAGCAATCAGCCCCAGCATTTT.

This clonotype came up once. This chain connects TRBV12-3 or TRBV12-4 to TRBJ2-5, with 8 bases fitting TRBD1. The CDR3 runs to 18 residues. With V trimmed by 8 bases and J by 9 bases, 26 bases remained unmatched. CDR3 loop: CASLQGARTLPRERAQYF. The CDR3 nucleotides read TGTGCCAGCCTTCAGGGGGCGAGGACACTACCCCGAGAGAGGGCCCAGTACTTC.

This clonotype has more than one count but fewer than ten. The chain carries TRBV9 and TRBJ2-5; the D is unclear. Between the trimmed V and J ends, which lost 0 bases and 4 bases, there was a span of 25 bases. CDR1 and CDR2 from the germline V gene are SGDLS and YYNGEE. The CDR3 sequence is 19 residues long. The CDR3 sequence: CASSVESYHHRAVGETQYF. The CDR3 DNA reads TGTGCCAGCAGCGTAGAGTCCTACCACCACCGGGCTGTCGGAGAGACCCAGTACTTC.